This T cell receptor (beta chain) was found in a study of identical twins. This clonotype was seen more than once but under ten times. The V and J ends lost 3 bases and 0 bases, in that order; junction bases with no gene match: 7. Germline CDR1 SEHNR, CDR2 FQNEAQ (reference sequence). The CDR3 has 17 amino acids. Each CDR3 protein gets one entry after TCRdb re-called the 5' RACE reads with MiXCR. This table has 450,000 or so distinct CDR3 sequences, about 14% appearing once. Separately, the same data were catalogued under a study of yellow fever vaccine responses in identical twins.

The chain links TRBV7-9 to TRBJ2-1; 8 nucleotides agree with TRBD1. The source of this sequence is a woman younger than 30 in good health. Sequencing was done on a sample of CD4+ T cells sorted from blood. The CDR3 DNA follows: TGTGCCAGCAGCTTCCCCCGGACAGGGTCCTCCTACAATGAGCAGTTCTTC. This translates into CASSFPRTGSSYNEQFF.